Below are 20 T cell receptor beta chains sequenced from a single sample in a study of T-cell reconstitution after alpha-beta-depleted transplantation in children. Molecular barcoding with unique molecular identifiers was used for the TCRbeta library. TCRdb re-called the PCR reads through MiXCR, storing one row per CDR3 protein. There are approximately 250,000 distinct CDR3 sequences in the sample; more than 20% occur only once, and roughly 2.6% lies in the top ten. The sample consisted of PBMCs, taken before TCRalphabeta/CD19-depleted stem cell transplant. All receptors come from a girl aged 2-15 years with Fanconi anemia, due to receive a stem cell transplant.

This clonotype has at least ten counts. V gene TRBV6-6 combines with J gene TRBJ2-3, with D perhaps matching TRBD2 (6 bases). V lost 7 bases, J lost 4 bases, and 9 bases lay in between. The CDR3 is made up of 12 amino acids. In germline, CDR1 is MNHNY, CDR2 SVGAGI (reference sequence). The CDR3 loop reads CASTGEADTQYF. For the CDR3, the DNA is TGTGCCAGCACCGGGGAGGCAGATACGCAGTATTTT.

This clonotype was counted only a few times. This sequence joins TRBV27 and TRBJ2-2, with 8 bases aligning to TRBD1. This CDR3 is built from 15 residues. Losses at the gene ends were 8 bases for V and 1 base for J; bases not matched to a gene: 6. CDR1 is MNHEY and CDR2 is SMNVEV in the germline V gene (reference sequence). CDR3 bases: TGTGCCAGCCCATGGGGGACAGGGAACACCGGGGAGCTGTTTTTT. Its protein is CASPWGTGNTGELFF.

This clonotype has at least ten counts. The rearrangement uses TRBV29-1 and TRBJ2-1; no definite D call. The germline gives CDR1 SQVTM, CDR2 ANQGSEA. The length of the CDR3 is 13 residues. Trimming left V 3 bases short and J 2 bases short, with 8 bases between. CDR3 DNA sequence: TGCAGCGTTGACCCCGGAGCCTACAATGAGCAGTTCTTC. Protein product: CSVDPGAYNEQFF.

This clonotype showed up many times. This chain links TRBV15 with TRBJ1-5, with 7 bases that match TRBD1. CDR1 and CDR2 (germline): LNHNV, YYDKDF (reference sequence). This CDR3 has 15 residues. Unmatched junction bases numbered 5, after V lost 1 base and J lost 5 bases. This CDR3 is CATSRVTGDYQPQHF. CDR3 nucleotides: TGTGCCACCAGCAGAGTAACAGGGGACTATCAGCCCCAGCATTTT.

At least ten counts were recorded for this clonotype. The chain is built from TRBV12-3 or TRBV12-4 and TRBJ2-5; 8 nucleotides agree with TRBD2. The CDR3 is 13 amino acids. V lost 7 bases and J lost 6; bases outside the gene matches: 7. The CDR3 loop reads CASIRGGGKTQYF. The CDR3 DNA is TGTGCCAGCATCCGGGGGGGTGGGAAGACCCAGTACTTC.

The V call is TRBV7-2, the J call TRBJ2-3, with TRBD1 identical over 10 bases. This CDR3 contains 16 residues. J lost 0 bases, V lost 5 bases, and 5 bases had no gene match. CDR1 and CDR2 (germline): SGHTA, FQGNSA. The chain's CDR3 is CASSTRTGGSTDTQYF. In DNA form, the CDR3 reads TGTGCCAGCAGCACCCGGACAGGGGGAAGCACAGATACGCAGTATTTT.

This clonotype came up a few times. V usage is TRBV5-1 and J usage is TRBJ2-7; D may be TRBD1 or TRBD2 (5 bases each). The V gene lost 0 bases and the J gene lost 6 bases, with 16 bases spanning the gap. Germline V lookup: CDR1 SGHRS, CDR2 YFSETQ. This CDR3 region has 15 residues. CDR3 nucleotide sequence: TGCGCCAGCAGCTTGGGCGATGGGGGAGCCCGCGAGCAGTACTTC. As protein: CASSLGDGGAREQYF.

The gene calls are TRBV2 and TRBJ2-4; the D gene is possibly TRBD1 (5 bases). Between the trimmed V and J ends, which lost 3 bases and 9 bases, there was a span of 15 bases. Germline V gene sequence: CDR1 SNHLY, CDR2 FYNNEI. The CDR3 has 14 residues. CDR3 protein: CASSDRARGIIQYF. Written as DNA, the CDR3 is TGTGCCAGCAGTGACAGGGCGAGAGGCATCATTCAGTACTTC.

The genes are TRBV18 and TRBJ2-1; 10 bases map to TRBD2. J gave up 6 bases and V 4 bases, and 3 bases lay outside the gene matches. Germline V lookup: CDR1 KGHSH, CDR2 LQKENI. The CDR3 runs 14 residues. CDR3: CASSRAGGPNEQFF. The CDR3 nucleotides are TGTGCCAGCTCACGAGCGGGGGGGCCCAATGAGCAGTTCTTC.

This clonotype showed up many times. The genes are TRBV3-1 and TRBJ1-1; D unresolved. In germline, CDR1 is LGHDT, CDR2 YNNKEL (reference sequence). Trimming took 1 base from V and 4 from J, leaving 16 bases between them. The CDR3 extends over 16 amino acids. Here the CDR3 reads CASSQGTVGSRTEAFF. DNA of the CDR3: TGTGCCAGCAGCCAAGGAACGGTCGGGTCGCGCACTGAAGCTTTCTTT. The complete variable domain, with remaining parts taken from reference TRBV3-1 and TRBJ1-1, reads DTAVSQTPKYLVTQMGNDKSIKCEQNLGHDTMYWYKQDSKKFLKIMFSYNNKELIINETVPNRFSPKSPDKAHLNLHINSLELGDSAVYFCASSQGTVGSRTEAFFGQGTRLTVV.

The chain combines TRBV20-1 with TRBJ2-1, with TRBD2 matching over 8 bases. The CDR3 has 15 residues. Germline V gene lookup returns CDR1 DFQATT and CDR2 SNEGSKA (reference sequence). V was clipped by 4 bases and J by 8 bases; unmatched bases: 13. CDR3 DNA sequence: TGCAGTGCTAAATCCCCGGGACTAGGTTCCGATGAGCAGTTCTTC. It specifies CSAKSPGLGSDEQFF.

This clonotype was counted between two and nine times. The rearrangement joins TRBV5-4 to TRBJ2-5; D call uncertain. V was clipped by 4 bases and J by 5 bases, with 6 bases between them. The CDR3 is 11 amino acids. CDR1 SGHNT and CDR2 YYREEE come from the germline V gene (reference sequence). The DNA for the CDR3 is TGTGCCAGCAGCATTCGGGAGACCCAGTACTTC. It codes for CASSIRETQYF.

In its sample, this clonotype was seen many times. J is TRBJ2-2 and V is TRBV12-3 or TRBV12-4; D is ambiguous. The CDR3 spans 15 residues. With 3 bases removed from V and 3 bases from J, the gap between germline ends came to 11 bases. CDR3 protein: CASSFGQRDTGELFF. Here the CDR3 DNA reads TGTGCCAGCAGTTTCGGGCAGCGCGACACCGGGGAGCTGTTTTTT.

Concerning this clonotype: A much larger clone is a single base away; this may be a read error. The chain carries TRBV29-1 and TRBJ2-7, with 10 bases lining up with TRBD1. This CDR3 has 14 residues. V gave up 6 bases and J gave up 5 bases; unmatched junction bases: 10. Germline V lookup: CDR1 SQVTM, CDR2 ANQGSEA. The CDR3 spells CSVTLGQGKDEQYF. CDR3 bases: TGCAGCGTGACCCTGGGACAGGGGAAGGACGAGCAGTACTTC.

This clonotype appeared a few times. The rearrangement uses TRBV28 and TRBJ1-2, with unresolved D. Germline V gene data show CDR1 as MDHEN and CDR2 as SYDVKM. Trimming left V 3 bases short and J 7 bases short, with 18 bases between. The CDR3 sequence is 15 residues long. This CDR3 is CASSFFFRQSTGYTF. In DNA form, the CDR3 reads TGTGCCAGCAGTTTCTTTTTCAGACAATCTACTGGCTACACCTTC.

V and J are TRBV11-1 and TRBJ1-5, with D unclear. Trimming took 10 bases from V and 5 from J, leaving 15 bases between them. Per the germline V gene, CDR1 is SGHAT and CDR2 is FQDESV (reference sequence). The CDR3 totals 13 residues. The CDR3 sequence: CAKYDLTYQPQHF. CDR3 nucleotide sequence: TGTGCCAAATACGACTTGACCTATCAGCCCCAGCATTTT. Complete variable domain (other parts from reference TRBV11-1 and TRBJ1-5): EAEVAQSPRYKITEKSQAVAFWCDPISGHATLYWYRQILGQGPELLVQFQDESVVDDSQLPKDRFSAERLKGVDSTLKIQPAELGDSAMYLCAKYDLTYQPQHFGDGTRLSIL.

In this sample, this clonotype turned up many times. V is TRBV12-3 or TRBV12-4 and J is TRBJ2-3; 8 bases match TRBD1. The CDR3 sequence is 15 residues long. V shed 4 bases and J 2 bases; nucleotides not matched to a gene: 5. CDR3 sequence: CASSWSGGNTDTQYF. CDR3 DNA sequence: TGTGCCAGCAGTTGGTCAGGGGGCAACACAGATACGCAGTATTTT.

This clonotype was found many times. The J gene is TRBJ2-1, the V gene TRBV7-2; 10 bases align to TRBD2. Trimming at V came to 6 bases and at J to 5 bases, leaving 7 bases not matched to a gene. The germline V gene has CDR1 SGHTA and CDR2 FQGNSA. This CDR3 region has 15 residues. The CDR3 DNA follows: TGTGCCAGCAGGCCTACTAGCGGGGAGCACAATGAGCAGTTCTTC. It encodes CASRPTSGEHNEQFF.

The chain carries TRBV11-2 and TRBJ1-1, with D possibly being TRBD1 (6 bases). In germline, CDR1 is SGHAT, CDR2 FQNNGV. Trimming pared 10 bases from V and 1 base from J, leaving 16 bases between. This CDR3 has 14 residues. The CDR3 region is CATYGQPTNTEAFF. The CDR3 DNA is TGTGCCACGTACGGACAGCCAACGAACACTGAAGCTTTCTTT.

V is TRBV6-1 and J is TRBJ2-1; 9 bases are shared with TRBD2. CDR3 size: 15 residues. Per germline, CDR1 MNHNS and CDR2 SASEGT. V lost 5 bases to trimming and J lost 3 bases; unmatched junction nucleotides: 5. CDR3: CASSIAGALYNEQFF. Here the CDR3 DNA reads TGTGCCAGCAGTATAGCGGGAGCTCTCTACAATGAGCAGTTCTTC.